This TCR beta chain came from a study of blood T cell repertoires in COVID-19. Study at large: Samples representing acute and convalescent COVID-19 were sourced from the United States, Italy and Spain.

In the case of this clone: Other DNA sequences in this sample translate to the same CDR3.

Germline V gene lookup returns CDR1 KGHSH and CDR2 LQKENI. V lost 3 bases to trimming and J lost 2 bases; unmatched junction nucleotides: 4. This CDR3 spans 15 amino acids. Original data processing: Estimated nucleated cell counts came from reference gene primer amplification. The table came from immunoSEQ multiplex PCR; TCRdb's copy has only in-frame clones and leaves some out. That table is the source of V, J and clone size, and D and trimming were worked out from the DNA. The repertoire holds some 130,000 clones, with approximately 84% as singletons. This sequence joins TRBV18 and TRBJ2-7; 10 positions match TRBD1. The TCR originated in a human donor in a cohort sampled during active COVID-19. The source material was peripheral blood. DNA for the CDR3: TGTGCCAGCTCACCCCAAGACAGGGGGCCCTACGAGCAGTACTTC. Translation gives CASSPQDRGPYEQYF. The variable domain in full, with the rest retrieved from reference TRBV18 and TRBJ2-7, is NAGVMQNPRHLVRRRGQEARLRCSPMKGHSHVYWYRQLPEEGLKFMVYLQKENIIDESGMPKERFSAEFPKEGPSILRIQQVVRGDSAAYFCASSPQDRGPYEQYFGPGTRLTVT.